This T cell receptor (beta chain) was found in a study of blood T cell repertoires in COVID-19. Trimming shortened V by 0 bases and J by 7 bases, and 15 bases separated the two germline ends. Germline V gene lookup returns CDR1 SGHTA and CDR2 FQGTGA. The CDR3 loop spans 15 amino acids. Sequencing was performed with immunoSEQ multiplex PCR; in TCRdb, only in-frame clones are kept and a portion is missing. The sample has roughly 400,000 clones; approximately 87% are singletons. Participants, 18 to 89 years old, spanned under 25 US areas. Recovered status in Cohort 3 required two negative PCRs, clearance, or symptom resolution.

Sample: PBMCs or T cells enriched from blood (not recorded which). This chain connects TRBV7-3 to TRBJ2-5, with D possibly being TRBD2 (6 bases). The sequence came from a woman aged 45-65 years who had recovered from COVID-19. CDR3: CASSLTGGGARTQYF. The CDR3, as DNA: TGTGCCAGCAGCTTAACCGGGGGTGGGGCGAGGACCCAGTACTTC. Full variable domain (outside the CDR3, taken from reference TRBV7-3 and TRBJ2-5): GAGVSQTPSNKVTEKGKYVELRCDPISGHTALYWYRQSLGQGPEFLIYFQGTGAADDSGLPNDRFFAVRPEGSVSTLKIQRTERGDSAVYLCASSLTGGGARTQYFGPGTRLLVL.